These 20 T cell receptor beta chains originate from one sample sequenced in a study of low-dose radiotherapy and immunotherapy resistance in tumors. Both TCRalpha and TCRbeta chains were reverse transcribed with V-gene-specific primers. TCR amplification involved 20 PCR cycles with a constant-region primer and V-primer adapter. TCRdb processed the reads anew with MiXCR; each CDR3 protein has one entry. The table shows over 65,000 distinct CDR3 sequences, with over 15% occurring only once. As for time point: before trial treatment. Sequencing used PBMCs, obtained before treatment. These receptors originate from a male donor with prostate cancer.

Ten or more counts support this clonotype. The CDR3 nucleotides are TGCAGCGTTGAAAGGGGGGCGGGTGAGCAGTTCTTC. Its protein product is CSVERGAGEQFF. This sequence joins TRBV29-1 and TRBJ2-1; D possibly uses TRBD1 or TRBD2 (6 bases each). With 2 bases removed from V and 9 bases from J, the gap between germline ends came to 11 bases. The germline CDR1 and CDR2 sequences are SQVTM and ANQGSEA. This CDR3 is 12 amino acids long.

With regard to this clonotype: One base away lies a much larger clone, so this may be a sequencing read error. The chain combines TRBV5-1 with TRBJ1-2, with 7 positions matching TRBD1. The CDR3 extends over 14 amino acids. The germline CDR1 and CDR2 sequences are SGHRS and YFSETQ. The CDR3 region has the DNA TGCGCCAGAAGCTTGGCGACAGGGCCGCTGGGCTACACCTTC. Its translation: CARSLATGPLGYTF.

The chain uses TRBV12-3 or TRBV12-4 and TRBJ2-1; 12 nucleotides agree with TRBD2. The junction had 8 bases not matched to a gene; V was cut back by 3 bases and J by 11 bases. The CDR3 sequence is 15 residues long. Written as DNA, the CDR3 is TGTGCCAGCAGTTTCTCGACGACTAGCGGGGGCAAGCAGTTCTTC. Protein product: CASSFSTTSGGKQFF.

There are many counts of this clonotype. The V gene is TRBV12-3 or TRBV12-4, the J gene TRBJ2-7, with TRBD1 matching over 7 bases. Trimming at V came to 6 bases and at J to 3 bases, leaving 5 bases not matched to a gene. CDR3 size: 13 residues. The CDR3 DNA reads as TGTGCCAGCAGCGAGGGACAGTACTACGAGCAGTACTTC. Protein sequence: CASSEGQYYEQYF.

The CDR3 region is CASSLRIPELGVENSPLHF. CDR3 DNA: TGCGCCAGCAGCTTGAGGATCCCAGAGCTTGGGGTGGAGAATTCACCCCTCCACTTT. The rearrangement links TRBV5-1 to TRBJ1-6; D is unresolved. This CDR3 has 19 residues. The ends were cut back, 1 base at V and 7 bases at J, with 24 bases in the middle. CDR1 is SGHRS, CDR2 YFSETQ, per germline.

This clonotype occurred once. Here the CDR3 omits its conserved ending phenylalanine or tryptophan, so a read error is the likely source. The gene calls are TRBV5-1 and TRBJ2-5; possibly TRBD1 for D (6 bases). The CDR3 has 14 amino acids. Germline CDR1 and CDR2: SGHRS and YFSETQ. V lost 5 bases and J 5 bases, leaving 16 bases between the germline ends. CDR3 bases: TGCGCCAGCAGTGGTTGGGGGCCCCCGGAGACCCAGTACCTC. Protein sequence: CASSGWGPPETQYL.

V is TRBV7-9 and J is TRBJ2-7; D unresolved. Germline CDR1 is SEHNR and CDR2 is FQNEAQ (reference sequence). This CDR3 is 14 amino acids long. With 2 bases removed from V and 7 bases from J, the gap between germline ends came to 15 bases. The CDR3 loop is CASSLRVQAGEQYF. CDR3 bases: TGTGCCAGCAGCTTAAGAGTGCAGGCCGGGGAGCAGTACTTC.

The chain links TRBV19 to TRBJ1-1, with D hard to call. The CDR3 is 14 amino acids. Per germline, CDR1 LNHDA and CDR2 SQIVND (reference sequence). Trimming shortened V by 6 bases and J by 4 bases, and 15 bases separated the two germline ends. CDR3 nucleotide sequence: TGTGCCAGTAGCCGGCCAGGCGATGTCACTGAAGCTTTCTTT. Its translation is CASSRPGDVTEAFF.

In this sample, this clonotype turned up many times. V gene TRBV4-1 combines with J gene TRBJ2-7, with 7 bases matching TRBD2. The CDR3 covers 13 residues. Germline CDR1 and CDR2: MGHRA and YSYEKL. V lost 1 base to trimming and J lost 4 bases; unmatched junction nucleotides: 1. CDR3 protein: CASSQGGGYEQYF. The CDR3 bases are TGCGCCAGCAGCCAAGGGGGGGGTTACGAGCAGTACTTC.

This clonotype was recorded a few times. J is TRBJ1-2 and V is TRBV14, with no clear D. Trimming stripped 1 base from V and 8 bases from J, with 14 bases between. Germline CDR1 SGHDN, CDR2 FVKESK. The CDR3 totals 14 residues. The CDR3 spells CASSQASRLQGYTF. Written as DNA, the CDR3 is TGTGCCAGCAGCCAAGCGAGCAGACTGCAAGGCTACACCTTC.

This clonotype was recorded at least ten times. J is TRBJ2-1 and V is TRBV29-1; D gene ambiguous. Per the germline V gene, CDR1 is SQVTM and CDR2 is ANQGSEA. V was clipped by 5 bases and J by 4 bases, with 21 bases between them. This CDR3 region has 16 residues. The CDR3: CSVPIVGKVAYNEQFF. Here the CDR3 DNA reads TGCAGCGTTCCCATAGTAGGGAAAGTCGCTTACAATGAGCAGTTCTTC.

This clonotype was seen a single time. The chain carries TRBV12-3 or TRBV12-4 and TRBJ1-5; weak D call: TRBD1 (6 bases). The germline V and J ends were trimmed by 5 bases and 4 bases, with 15 bases remaining between them. The CDR3 is 15 residues long. In DNA, the CDR3 is TGTGCCAGCAGTAACGGGGGCGCACGGAATCAGCCCCAGCATTTT. Translation gives CASSNGGARNQPQHF.

There are many counts of this clonotype. The chain has TRBV5-6 and TRBJ1-2; perhaps TRBD1 as D (5 bases). With 3 bases removed from V and 4 bases from J, the gap between germline ends came to 16 bases. There are 15 residues in the CDR3. Germline CDR1 and CDR2: SGHDT and YYEEEE. Written as DNA, the CDR3 is TGTGCCAGCAGCTCTGGGGCCGCGGGGCCCTATGGCTACACCTTC. Its protein product is CASSSGAAGPYGYTF.

V is TRBV9 and J is TRBJ2-3; 7 bases map to TRBD1. V gave up 4 bases and J gave up 1 base; unmatched junction bases: 9. From germline, CDR1 is SGDLS and CDR2 YYNGEE. The CDR3 has 16 amino acids. The CDR3 sequence is CASSPGGASRTDTQYF. Written as DNA, the CDR3 is TGTGCCAGCAGCCCAGGGGGTGCTAGCCGCACAGATACGCAGTATTTT.

This sequence joins TRBV7-2 and TRBJ2-3, with 7 bases lining up with TRBD2. The CDR3 contains 12 residues. J gave up 7 bases and V 5 bases, and 3 bases lay outside the gene matches. Germline V gene lookup returns CDR1 SGHTA and CDR2 FQGNSA. This CDR3 reads CASSAGVNTQYF. CDR3 sequence (DNA): TGTGCCAGCAGCGCGGGGGTAAATACGCAGTATTTT. Complete variable domain (other parts from reference TRBV7-2 and TRBJ2-3): GAGVSQSPSNKVTEKGKDVELRCDPISGHTALYWYRQSLGQGLEFLIYFQGNSAPDKSGLPSDRFSAERTGGSVSTLTIQRTQQEDSAVYLCASSAGVNTQYFGPGTRLTVL.

The genes are TRBV11-2 and TRBJ1-3, with D uncertain. CDR3 length equals 12 residues. The V end was cut by 1 base, the J end by 4 bases, with 2 bases between. Germline assignment: CDR1 SGHAT and CDR2 FQNNGV. CDR3 in amino acids: CASSLVGNTIYF. The CDR3 DNA sequence: TGTGCCAGCAGCTTAGTCGGAAACACCATATATTTT. The whole variable domain, remainder taken from reference TRBV11-2 and TRBJ1-3, is EAGVAQSPRYKIIEKRQSVAFWCNPISGHATLYWYQQILGQGPKLLIQFQNNGVVDDSQLPKDRFSAERLKGVDSTLKIQPAKLEDSAVYLCASSLVGNTIYFGEGSWLTVV.

This clonotype appeared many times. The chain combines TRBV7-3 with TRBJ1-1; TRBD1 matches at 10 bases. Germline CDR1 and CDR2: SGHTA and FQGTGA. The CDR3 runs to 16 residues. Unmatched junction bases numbered 6, after V lost 5 bases and J lost 0 bases. This chain's CDR3 is CASSPGTGELNTEAFF. The CDR3 DNA is TGTGCCAGCAGCCCAGGGACAGGGGAGCTGAACACTGAAGCTTTCTTT.

In its sample, this clonotype was seen many times. This rearrangement joins TRBV10-3 to TRBJ2-3; a weak D match, TRBD2 (5 bases). Trimming left V 4 bases short and J 0 bases short, with 8 bases between. Per germline, CDR1 ENHRY and CDR2 SYGVKD. This CDR3 region has 14 residues. CDR3 sequence reads: CAISASGSTDTQYF. CDR3 DNA: TGTGCCATCAGTGCCTCGGGGAGCACAGATACGCAGTATTTT.

The V and J genes are TRBV9 and TRBJ2-5; D gene uncertain. The V end lost 7 bases, the J end lost 5 bases, and 21 bases lay between the germline ends. This CDR3 has 15 amino acids. Germline V lookup: CDR1 SGDLS, CDR2 YYNGEE. This CDR3 reads CASSPLDGVAETQYF. The CDR3 region has the DNA TGTGCCAGCTCACCACTGGACGGCGTTGCGGAGACCCAGTACTTC.

There are many counts of this clonotype. The chain couples TRBV5-1 to TRBJ2-3, with TRBD1 matching over 7 bases. This CDR3 spans 15 amino acids. V lost 3 bases to trimming and J lost 2 bases; unmatched junction nucleotides: 6. Per the germline V gene, CDR1 is SGHRS and CDR2 is YFSETQ. In DNA form, the CDR3 reads TGCGCCAGCAGCTCGACAGGGTCCCCCACAGATACGCAGTATTTT. This encodes CASSSTGSPTDTQYF.